This TCR beta chain stems from a study of OX40 agonist ivuxolimab in advanced cancers. Notes on the study in general: A proportion of nonresponders additionally exhibited low normalized T-cell clonal expansion.

Details on this clone: The antigen remains undetermined.

Clones were read by immunoSEQ multiplex PCR, and TCRdb kept only the in-frame ones, dropping some. The sample lists around 56,000 clones, roughly four fifths occurring once. Trimming at V came to 3 bases and at J to 1 base, leaving 12 bases not matched to a gene. The CDR3 runs to 18 residues. Germline-derived CDR1 and CDR2 are SGHRS and YFSETQ. Any history of autoimmune disease or systemic immunosuppression disqualified patients. The sequenced sample was CD4+ or CD8+ T cells sorted from blood, obtained in a trial of the OX40 agonist ivuxolimab. This chain uses TRBV5-1 with TRBJ2-3, with 9 nucleotides matching TRBD1. The sequence was collected from an adult with an advanced solid tumor such as melanoma, head and neck, liver or kidney cancer. The chain's CDR3 is CASSSRPSQGAGTDTQYF. CDR3 bases: TGCGCCAGCAGCTCGCGGCCATCACAGGGGGCCGGCACAGATACGCAGTATTTT. Based on the CDR3 plus reference TRBV5-1 and TRBJ2-3, the full variable domain is KAGVTQTPRYLIKTRGQQVTLSCSPISGHRSVSWYQQTPGQGLQFLFEYFSETQRNKGNFPGRFSGRQFSNSRSEMNVSTLELGDSALYLCASSSRPSQGAGTDTQYFGPGTRLTVL.